These T cell receptor beta chains were read from a single sample in a study of T cells in Graves' hyperthyroidism and ophthalmopathy. TCRdb called the multiplex PCR reads again in MiXCR, with one record for every CDR3 protein. The table records roughly 350,000 distinct CDR3 sequences, around 15% of them present only once. Sequencing was carried out using blood. The receptors originated from a woman in her thirties or forties with Graves' ophthalmopathy. The CDR3 runs from the conserved cysteine through the conserved F or W. For some rows the clone size is stated as once, few or many, or as a class when expanded; others skip it.

length	V	J	size	CDR3
12	TRBV20-1	TRBJ2-7	many	CSASGGIYEQYF
16	TRBV7-6	TRBJ2-7	NA	CASSLGHGGFNYEQYF
16	TRBV10-1	TRBJ1-1	many	CASSGRQGPWNTEAFF
11	TRBV29-1	TRBJ2-1	many	CKGDSYNEQFF
16	TRBV25-1	TRBJ2-3	NA	CASSAYSGRGTDTQYF
18	TRBV5-4	TRBJ2-3	few	CASTNRAAAPISTDTQYF
13	TRBV11-3	TRBJ2-5	NA	CASSLFGQETQYF
14	TRBV2	TRBJ2-5	many	CASTLDRVQETQYF
11	TRBV2	TRBJ2-3	many	CASAGDGTQYF
19	TRBV19	TRBJ2-2	NA	CASSIGSGRAILNTGELFF
14	TRBV7-9	TRBJ1-1	NA	CASSLGTGSAEAFF
15	TRBV2	TRBJ1-5	few	CASSGTVAGNQPQHF
14	TRBV7-2	TRBJ2-7	few	CASSLGGKAYEQYF
15	TRBV6-2/TRBV6-3	TRBJ2-3	many	CASSYGTSGTDTQYF
15	TRBV5-1	TRBJ2-1	NA	CASSLVGRSYNEQFF
13	TRBV20-1	TRBJ2-1	few	CSAGGGAHGGQFF
13	TRBV18	TRBJ1-1	many	CASSPKQGGEAFF
15	TRBV20-1	TRBJ2-3	few	CSASGSPQITDTQYF
15	TRBV7-8	TRBJ2-5	few	CASQTGGGGQETQYF
13	TRBV2	TRBJ1-3	few	CARQTGSGNTIYF
14	TRBV27	TRBJ2-5	many	CASSRGGSQETQYF
14	TRBV20-1	TRBJ2-1	few	CSAPGTGSYNEQFF
12	TRBV13	TRBJ1-5	many	CASSLPGQPQHF
14	TRBV20-1	TRBJ2-7	NA	CSAPPPSSFYEQYF